This is a list of T cell receptor beta chains from one sample in a study of tumor-infiltrating lymphocytes in oesophageal squamous cell carcinoma. MiXCR was run by TCRdb on the PCR reads, yielding one entry per CDR3 protein. This table holds thousands of distinct CDR3 sequences, roughly 65% found once. Sequencing was done on a sample of esophageal tumor tissue. The receptors stem from a female donor with esophageal squamous cell carcinoma. CDR3s include the opening cysteine and the closing phenylalanine or tryptophan. The size entry is marked missing in some rows and otherwise reads once, few, many or a size class.

clone size	V gene	J gene	CDR3 protein
NA	TRBV7-5	TRBJ2-4	CTSVPVLLPRGGSRENIRYF
large	TRBV24-1	TRBJ2-3	CATSAAETADTQYF
NA	TRBV7-8	NA	CASSPDGRLQETQYF
NA	TRBV12-3/TRBV12-4	TRBJ2-2	CASRHRQATGELFF
NA	TRBV7-2	TRBJ1-1	CASSLGYTEAFF
few	TRBV7-6	TRBJ2-1	CASSFSSTLSNEQFF
few	TRBV7-2	TRBJ2-7	CASSSGPGGSYEQYF
few	TRBV7-9	TRBJ2-2	CASSLTGKDTGELFF
medium-sized	TRBV7-8	TRBJ2-3	CASSRTVLSTDTQYF
NA	TRBV6-8	TRBJ1-4	CASSWTGTNEKLFF
NA	TRBV11-2	TRBJ2-1	CASSLEYNEQFF
NA	TRBV7-8	TRBJ1-4	CASSPMTGLTTNEKLFF
few	TRBV6-1	TRBJ1-1	CASIDLGTTNTEAFF
NA	TRBV7-8	NA	CASSLAILSYEQYF
NA	TRBV6-6	TRBJ2-7	CASSYSRDYEQYF
NA	TRBV7-9	TRBJ1-5	CASSFGDTGNQPQHF
NA	TRBV11-3	TRBJ1-2	CASSPRNYGYTF
few	TRBV7-8	TRBJ2-7	CASRIGGASGSYEQYF
NA	TRBV12-3/TRBV12-4	NA	CASSETGGSYEQYF
NA	TRBV7-6	TRBJ2-1	CASSLVLGSYNEQFF
NA	TRBV7-2	TRBJ2-5	CASSSSRQGARETQYF
NA	TRBV11-3	TRBJ1-2	CASSLNRTGDHNYGYTF
once	TRBV4-2	TRBJ2-7	CASSQDRATGNPSYEQYF
NA	TRBV7-2	TRBJ2-3	CASSFFPGGLTDTQYF
few	TRBV19	TRBJ2-1	CASSRGLAGLDEQFF
NA	TRBV7-3	TRBJ2-6	CASSFLRDPLGSGANVLTF
once	TRBV11-2	TRBJ2-2	CASGTGTKNTGELFF
few	TRBV7-6	TRBJ2-3	CASNLQTTTDTQYF
NA	TRBV7-2	NA	CACKFSGSTHLTGELFF
NA	TRBV5-6	TRBJ2-1	CASSRVGLAGFGNEQFF
NA	TRBV7-9	NA	CASSTGQGYNEQFF